This record covers a single TCR beta chain. The sample comes from a study of Tregs in tolerant kidney transplant recipients. Germline V gene lookup returns CDR1 MNHEY and CDR2 SVGAGI. The CDR3 is 13 amino acids. V was clipped by 5 bases and J by 4 bases, with 11 bases between them. Thawed PBMCs were FACS-sorted into unstimulated CD4+CD25+CD127- regulatory T cells, CD4+CD25- non-regulatory cells, CD4 and CD8 cells. The data were produced by immunoSEQ multiplex PCR, yet TCRdb's version contains in-frame clones alone and is incomplete. The data hold tens of thousands of clones, with under 95% observed a single time.

The TCR originated in a human donor who received a combined kidney and bone marrow transplant. The source was CD4+ T cells from blood, collected before the transplant. The chain joins TRBV6-5 to TRBJ1-1; no clear D. CDR3 region: CASSGAASTEAFF. CDR3 DNA sequence: TGTGCCAGCAGTGGTGCCGCCAGCACTGAAGCTTTCTTT.